These 30 T cell receptor beta chains were all obtained from the same sample, sequenced in a study of cytomegalovirus exposure and HLA in healthy donors. The PCR contained 60 Vbeta and 13 Jbeta primers. Produced via immunoSEQ multiplex PCR; TCRdb's table is partial and in-frame only. Here the sample spans 120,000 to 150,000 clones, roughly 80% being singletons. Sequencing was performed on PBMCs. Receptor source: a woman in her twenties or thirties in good health and CMV-seronegative.

The chain recombines TRBV2 with TRBJ2-5; 9 positions agree with TRBD2. The germline CDR1 and CDR2 sequences are SNHLY and FYNNEI. V lost 6 bases to trimming and J lost 2 bases; unmatched junction nucleotides: 7. The CDR3 loop spans 15 amino acids. The CDR3 here is CASSQLAGEQETQYF. CDR3 sequence (DNA): TGTGCCAGCAGCCAATTAGCGGGGGAGCAAGAGACCCAGTACTTC.

The genes are TRBV9 and TRBJ2-7; a possible D gene is TRBD2 (5 bases). Trimming left V 3 bases short and J 4 bases short, with 14 bases between. Germline lookup yields CDR1 SGDLS and CDR2 YYNGEE. This CDR3 has 14 residues. CDR3 sequence (DNA): TGTGCCAGCAGCGCTCAAGTTTCGGGATACGAGCAGTACTTC. Encoded protein: CASSAQVSGYEQYF.

This chain uses TRBV28 with TRBJ2-7; D might be TRBD1 (6 bases). This CDR3 is 17 amino acids long. Germline V gene data show CDR1 as MDHEN and CDR2 as SYDVKM. V lost 4 bases to trimming and J lost 2 bases, with 21 bases between them. The CDR3 region is CASSSPLARGQAYEQYF. The CDR3 coding sequence is TGTGCCAGCAGTTCCCCGCTCGCGAGGGGACAAGCCTACGAGCAGTACTTC.

This clone showed up just a few times. The CDR3 here is CASSPGEEYTEAFF. CDR3 nucleotide sequence: TGCGCCAGCAGCCCGGGGGAGGAGTACACTGAAGCTTTCTTT. The rearrangement uses TRBV5-1 and TRBJ1-1; D is perhaps TRBD1 (5 bases). Looked up from germline, CDR1 is SGHRS and CDR2 is YFSETQ. V gave up 4 bases and J gave up 3 bases, with 13 bases separating them. The CDR3 has 14 amino acids.

The rearrangement links TRBV4-2 to TRBJ2-5; 9 bases line up with TRBD2. CDR1 is LGHNA, CDR2 YNFKEQ, per germline. With 2 bases clipped from V and 5 bases from J, the junction kept 12 bases outside the gene matches. The CDR3 sequence is 17 residues long. The CDR3 is CASSQNQPGLAGETQYF. CDR3 nucleotides: TGTGCCAGCAGCCAAAACCAGCCGGGACTAGCTGGGGAGACCCAGTACTTC.

The J gene is TRBJ2-3, the V gene TRBV9; 7 bases fit TRBD1. This CDR3 contains 14 residues. The germline CDR1 and CDR2 sequences are SGDLS and YYNGEE. V was clipped by 3 bases and J by 1 base; unmatched bases: 2. CDR3 nucleotides: TGTGCCAGCAGCGGGGACAGTCGCACAGATACGCAGTATTTT. It codes for CASSGDSRTDTQYF.

This sequence joins TRBV30 and TRBJ2-7; possible D gene TRBD2, 6 bases. CDR3 length: 15 residues. Germline CDR1 GTSNPN, CDR2 SVGIG (reference sequence). Trimming cost V 1 base and J 2 bases, with 15 bases left between them. The CDR3 loop is CAWSGRLDLAYEQYF. The CDR3 DNA sequence: TGTGCCTGGAGTGGTCGACTAGATCTTGCCTACGAGCAGTACTTC.

J is TRBJ2-1 and V is TRBV7-3, with 9 bases matching TRBD2. The CDR3 is made up of 14 amino acids. Trimming removed 5 bases from V and 9 bases from J; junction bases left unmatched: 8. Germline V gives CDR1 SGHTA, CDR2 FQGTGA. The DNA of the CDR3 is TGTGCCAGCAGCACCCGACTAGCGGAGGGTGAGCAGTTCTTC. It yields the protein CASSTRLAEGEQFF.

This chain uses TRBV6-1 with TRBJ2-7; weak D call: TRBD1 (6 bases). V dropped 6 bases and J dropped 3 bases, with 12 bases sitting between them. Looked up from germline, CDR1 is MNHNS and CDR2 is SASEGT. There are 13 residues in the CDR3. The CDR3 sequence is CASRTPGHYEQYF. DNA of the CDR3: TGTGCCAGCAGGACCCCGGGACACTACGAGCAGTACTTC.

The chain links TRBV7-9 to TRBJ1-2, with 8 bases identical to TRBD1. Per the germline V gene, CDR1 is SEHNR and CDR2 is FQNEAQ (reference sequence). V gave up 6 bases and J gave up 8 bases; unmatched junction bases: 8. The CDR3 extends over 13 amino acids. CDR3 in amino acids: CASSSGGAGGYTF. The CDR3 DNA reads as TGTGCCAGCAGTTCAGGGGGCGCCGGGGGCTACACCTTC.

Comment on this clone: Only one base separates this from a far larger clonotype, so it likely reflects a read error. The V and J genes are TRBV27 and TRBJ2-7; 8 bases align to TRBD2. V lost 5 bases, J lost 0 bases, and 9 bases stayed unmatched. There are 16 residues in the CDR3. The V gene's germline CDR1 is MNHEY and CDR2 SMNVEV (reference sequence). The CDR3, as DNA: TGTGCCAGCAGTCCCCGACTAGCGATAAGCTCCTACGAGCAGTACTTC. Translated, it gives CASSPRLAISSYEQYF.

This clone was observed a handful of times. The chain recombines TRBV6-4 with TRBJ2-2; D remains unclear. The CDR3 consists of 16 residues. Germline lookup yields CDR1 MRHNA and CDR2 SNTAGT. Deletions cut 3 bases from V and 2 bases from J, with 13 bases between. CDR3 sequence: CASSESPGFNTGELFF. CDR3 nucleotides: TGTGCCAGCAGTGAATCCCCCGGGTTTAACACCGGGGAGCTGTTTTTT.

CDR3 nucleotides: TGTGCCAGCTCGCAGTCCTACGAGCAGTACTTC. Its protein is CASSQSYEQYF. The chain has TRBV2 and TRBJ2-7, with D uncertain. Germline V CDR1 and CDR2: SNHLY, FYNNEI. The V and J ends lost 8 bases and 1 base respectively, with 6 bases between them. The CDR3 runs to 11 residues.

J is TRBJ1-1 and V is TRBV7-3; D gene unclear. The V and J ends lost 2 bases and 3 bases respectively, with 7 bases between them. Per the germline V gene, CDR1 is SGHTA and CDR2 is FQGTGA. The CDR3 length is 13 residues. CDR3 residues: CASSLYSDTEAFF. DNA of the CDR3: TGTGCCAGCAGCTTATATAGCGACACTGAAGCTTTCTTT.

The CDR3 reads CASSDRGDEQFF. In DNA, the CDR3 is TGTGCCAGTAGTGACAGGGGCGATGAGCAGTTCTTC. This chain links TRBV19 with TRBJ2-1; 8 bases are a match to TRBD1. After removal of 5 bases from V and 8 bases from J, the junction contained 2 bases not matched to a gene. This CDR3 has 12 amino acids. The germline V gene encodes CDR1 LNHDA and CDR2 SQIVND (reference sequence). Complete variable domain (other parts from reference TRBV19 and TRBJ2-1): DGGITQSPKYLFRKEGQNVTLSCEQNLNHDAMYWYRQDPGQGLRLIYYSQIVNDFQKGDIAEGYSVSREKKESFPLTVTSAQKNPTAFYLCASSDRGDEQFFGPGTRLTVL.

The chain carries TRBV19 and TRBJ2-7; 10 bases match TRBD2. From germline, CDR1 is LNHDA and CDR2 SQIVND (reference sequence). With V trimmed by 7 bases and J by 4 bases, 19 bases remained unmatched. The CDR3 length is 18 residues. CDR3 DNA: TGTGCCAGTACCCCAGTTTTTTCGGCTAGCGGGAGACGGTACGAGCAGTACTTC. This codes for CASTPVFSASGRRYEQYF.

This clone was seen only a few times. This chain uses TRBV4-3 with TRBJ1-5; D might be TRBD1 (5 bases). The CDR3 totals 14 residues. CDR1 is LGHNA and CDR2 is YSLEER in the germline V gene. The germline V and J ends were trimmed by 1 base and 4 bases, with 8 bases remaining between them. Written as DNA, the CDR3 is TGCGCCAGCAGCCAAGCCGACAGAAATCAGCCCCAGCATTTT. Amino acids: CASSQADRNQPQHF.

This sequence joins TRBV2 and TRBJ2-2; 7 bases fit TRBD2. CDR1 is SNHLY, CDR2 FYNNEI, per germline. V shed 6 bases, J shed 4 bases, and the junction held 5 bases outside the gene matches. This CDR3 has 14 amino acids. The CDR3 region is CASRGGEGTGELFF. CDR3 DNA sequence: TGTGCCAGCAGGGGAGGGGAGGGCACCGGGGAGCTGTTTTTT.

The chain carries TRBV19 and TRBJ1-1; D is possibly TRBD1 (6 bases). Trimming removed 4 bases at V and 4 bases at J, with 13 bases between. Germline-derived CDR1 and CDR2 are LNHDA and SQIVND (reference sequence). The CDR3 is 14 residues long. The CDR3 sequence: CASSTVGGLTEAFF. CDR3 DNA: TGTGCCAGTAGTACCGTGGGGGGGCTCACTGAAGCTTTCTTT.

J is TRBJ2-7 and V is TRBV10-1, with a tentative D call TRBD1 (5 bases). Trimming shortened V by 1 base and J by 9 bases, and 16 bases separated the two germline ends. This CDR3 comprises 14 residues. Germline V gives CDR1 WNHNN, CDR2 SYGVQD (reference sequence). The CDR3 loop is CASSEYRTRLGQYF. In DNA form, the CDR3 reads TGCGCCAGCAGTGAGTACAGGACCCGGCTAGGGCAGTACTTC.

This chain links TRBV9 with TRBJ2-3; 14 bases are shared with TRBD2. This CDR3 contains 16 residues. Germline loops: CDR1 SGDLS, CDR2 YYNGEE. V shed 3 bases, J shed 6 bases, and the junction held 6 bases outside the gene matches. The CDR3 here is CASSDGTSGSPDTQYF. The CDR3 nucleotides are TGTGCCAGCAGCGACGGGACTAGCGGGAGCCCGGATACGCAGTATTTT.

The chain is built from TRBV10-3 and TRBJ2-3, with TRBD2 matching over 10 bases. V shed 0 bases, J shed 5 bases, and the junction held 8 bases outside the gene matches. Germline V gives CDR1 ENHRY, CDR2 SYGVKD. This CDR3 has 17 amino acids. The CDR3, as DNA: TGTGCCATCAGTGAGTCGAAGCGGGGGGGCTCGGAAGATACGCAGTATTTT. Protein sequence: CAISESKRGGSEDTQYF.

This clone was detected a few times. The V and J genes are TRBV6-1 and TRBJ2-1, with D possibly matching TRBD2 (6 bases). The germline V and J ends were trimmed by 3 bases and 6 bases, with 12 bases remaining between them. The CDR3 runs 14 residues. Germline V gives CDR1 MNHNS, CDR2 SASEGT. The CDR3 nucleotides are TGTGCCAGCAGTGATGGGGGGACCCTCAATGAGCAGTTCTTC. Translating gives CASSDGGTLNEQFF.

V gene TRBV10-3 combines with J gene TRBJ2-7; 9 nucleotides match TRBD2. With V trimmed by 8 bases and J by 1 base, 6 bases remained unmatched. The CDR3 sequence is 14 residues long. Germline CDR1 ENHRY, CDR2 SYGVKD. CDR3 sequence: CAIGRGLASYEQYF. CDR3 nucleotide sequence: TGTGCCATCGGTCGGGGACTAGCTTCCTACGAGCAGTACTTC.

This clone came up many times. This chain joins TRBV10-1 and TRBJ2-5, with D tentatively TRBD1 (5 bases). CDR1 WNHNN and CDR2 SYGVQD come from the germline V gene (reference sequence). The V end lost 4 bases, the J end lost 9 bases, and 6 bases lay between the germline ends. The CDR3 sequence is 10 residues long. CDR3 amino acids: CASSAGSQYF. The CDR3 DNA follows: TGCGCCAGCAGTGCAGGGTCCCAGTACTTC.

CDR3 in amino acids: CATSRDGGGNEKLFF. Written as DNA, the CDR3 is TGTGCCACCAGCAGAGATGGCGGCGGAAATGAAAAACTGTTTTTT. The J gene is TRBJ1-4, the V gene TRBV15; unclear D gene. Between the trimmed V and J ends, which lost 0 bases and 5 bases, there was a span of 10 bases. CDR3 size: 15 residues. Germline CDR1 reads LNHNV; CDR2 reads YYDKDF (reference sequence).

The chain uses TRBV28 and TRBJ2-7, with D tentatively TRBD1 (6 bases). The CDR3 sequence is 13 residues long. V lost 5 bases to trimming and J lost 3 bases, with 11 bases between them. Germline-derived CDR1 and CDR2 are MDHEN and SYDVKM. This CDR3 reads CASSPWTDYEQYF. CDR3 nucleotides: TGTGCCAGCAGTCCCTGGACAGACTACGAGCAGTACTTC. Together with reference TRBV28 and TRBJ2-7, the CDR3 gives the full variable domain: DVKVTQSSRYLVKRTGEKVFLECVQDMDHENMFWYRQDPGLGLRLIYFSYDVKMKEKGDIPEGYSVSREKKERFSLILESASTNQTSMYLCASSPWTDYEQYFGPGTRLTVT.

The rearrangement joins TRBV7-2 to TRBJ2-1; 9 bases are a match to TRBD2. This CDR3 contains 18 residues. The trim removed 5 bases at V and 4 bases at J, leaving 15 bases unmatched. Germline V gene sequence: CDR1 SGHTA, CDR2 FQGNSA. The CDR3 coding sequence is TGTGCCAGCAGCCCCCCCTCCCCTCTAGCGGGAACTTACAATGAGCAGTTCTTC. Protein: CASSPPSPLAGTYNEQFF.

The chain combines TRBV9 with TRBJ2-1; 14 bases map to TRBD2. CDR3 length: 17 amino acids. Per germline, CDR1 SGDLS and CDR2 YYNGEE. The junction had 8 bases not matched to a gene; V was cut back by 3 bases and J by 6 bases. CDR3: CASSDPTSGRVGNEQFF. The CDR3 region has the DNA TGTGCCAGCAGCGACCCGACTAGCGGGAGGGTGGGCAATGAGCAGTTCTTC.

The chain combines TRBV19 with TRBJ2-1, with TRBD2 matching 11 bases. Germline lookup yields CDR1 LNHDA and CDR2 SQIVND (reference sequence). This CDR3 has 15 residues. V lost 10 bases to trimming and J lost 1 base; unmatched junction nucleotides: 6. As DNA, the CDR3 is TGTGCCACCATAGCGGGAGGGCCGTCCTACAATGAGCAGTTCTTC. This encodes CATIAGGPSYNEQFF.